A single sample is the source of the 26 T cell receptor beta chains below, sequenced in a study of somatic mutations in cytotoxic T cells in rheumatoid arthritis. The repertoire was sequenced with immunoSEQ multiplex PCR; TCRdb's copy has only in-frame clones and lacks some. This repertoire shows roughly 20,000 clones, almost 85% found once; its top ten account for about 9%. The specimen sequenced was CD8+ T cells sorted from blood. The receptors stem from an adult with rheumatoid arthritis.

The V and J genes are TRBV27 and TRBJ1-1, with TRBD1 matching 7 bases. This CDR3 has 15 residues. With 0 bases clipped from V and 10 bases from J, the junction kept 11 bases outside the gene matches. The germline gives CDR1 MNHEY, CDR2 SMNVEV (reference sequence). CDR3 DNA: TGTGCCAGCAGTTTATCAGGGGGCACTCCTTGGGGAGCTTTCTTT. Translated: CASSLSGGTPWGAFF.

The chain carries TRBV11-2 and TRBJ1-3, with D hard to call. CDR1 SGHAT and CDR2 FQNNGV come from the germline V gene. Trimming removed 1 base at V and 3 bases at J, with 7 bases between. This CDR3 has 14 residues. DNA for the CDR3: TGTGCCAGCAGCTTAGGGCTGGGTGGAAACACCATATATTTT. It yields the protein CASSLGLGGNTIYF. Based on the CDR3 plus reference TRBV11-2 and TRBJ1-3, the full variable domain is EAGVAQSPRYKIIEKRQSVAFWCNPISGHATLYWYQQILGQGPKLLIQFQNNGVVDDSQLPKDRFSAERLKGVDSTLKIQPAKLEDSAVYLCASSLGLGGNTIYFGEGSWLTVV.

This clone appeared once. The chain couples TRBV5-4 to TRBJ2-1, with 7 bases that match TRBD2. The CDR3 has 14 amino acids. V gave up 0 bases and J gave up 8 bases; unmatched junction bases: 5. From germline, CDR1 is SGHNT and CDR2 YYREEE (reference sequence). This chain's CDR3 is CASSLALAVDEQFF. The CDR3, as DNA: TGTGCCAGCAGCTTGGCCCTAGCGGTGGATGAGCAGTTCTTC. Full variable domain (outside the CDR3, taken from reference TRBV5-4 and TRBJ2-1): ETGVTQSPTHLIKTRGQQVTLRCSSQSGHNTVSWYQQALGQGPQFIFQYYREEENGRGNFPPRFSGLQFPNYSSELNVNALELDDSALYLCASSLALAVDEQFFGPGTRLTVL.

In this sample, this clone turned up once. The CDR3 bases are TGCGCCAGCTCCTCGGCGGGAGTAGTAGAGACCCAGTACTTC. Residues: CASSSAGVVETQYF. J is TRBJ2-5 and V is TRBV5-1, with 7 bases lining up with TRBD2. Germline CDR1 SGHRS, CDR2 YFSETQ. The trim removed 7 bases at V and 4 bases at J, leaving 10 bases unmatched. The CDR3 runs 14 residues. The variable domain in full, completed from reference TRBV5-1 and TRBJ2-5, reads KAGVTQTPRYLIKTRGQQVTLSCSPISGHRSVSWYQQTPGQGLQFLFEYFSETQRNKGNFPGRFSGRQFSNSRSEMNVSTLELGDSALYLCASSSAGVVETQYFGPGTRLLVL.

The chain carries TRBV7-9 and TRBJ2-1, with D possibly TRBD2 on 6 matching bases. Trimming stripped 1 base from V and 6 bases from J, with 19 bases between. The CDR3 runs to 17 residues. Germline lookup yields CDR1 SEHNR and CDR2 FQNEAQ (reference sequence). The CDR3 sequence: CASSLVEGVFHRNEQFF. The CDR3 bases are TGTGCCAGCAGCTTAGTGGAGGGAGTTTTTCATCGCAATGAGCAGTTCTTC.

The chain uses TRBV10-1 and TRBJ1-5; D is perhaps TRBD1 (6 bases). This CDR3 region has 17 residues. Trimming cost V 0 bases and J 2 bases, with 14 bases left between them. Germline V lookup: CDR1 WNHNN, CDR2 SYGVQD (reference sequence). The CDR3 loop reads CASSESGGPEGNQPQHF. CDR3 nucleotides: TGCGCCAGCAGTGAGTCAGGGGGGCCGGAAGGCAATCAGCCCCAGCATTTT.

V and J are TRBV4-2 and TRBJ1-2, with D possibly being TRBD1 (5 bases). Germline assignment: CDR1 LGHNA and CDR2 YNFKEQ. The V end lost 3 bases, the J end lost 4 bases, and 6 bases lay between the germline ends. This CDR3 is 12 amino acids long. DNA of the CDR3: TGTGCCAGCAGCCACGGGACCTATGGCTACACCTTC. This sequence encodes CASSHGTYGYTF.

This clone appeared once. The chain employs TRBV9 and TRBJ1-1; no definite D call. V was cut by 2 bases and J by 0 bases, with 14 bases left in between. Germline CDR1 reads SGDLS; CDR2 reads YYNGEE. The CDR3 covers 16 residues. In DNA, the CDR3 is TGTGCCAGCAGCGTGACACCCAAAACGATGAACACTGAAGCTTTCTTT. Residues: CASSVTPKTMNTEAFF.

This chain's CDR3 is CASSEIPGMNTEAFF. In nucleotides, the CDR3 is TGCGCCAGCAGTGAGATTCCAGGGATGAACACTGAAGCTTTCTTT. The chain has TRBV10-2 and TRBJ1-1, with D maybe TRBD1 (5 bases). CDR1 WSHSY and CDR2 SAAADI come from the germline V gene. V lost 2 bases to trimming and J lost 0 bases, with 10 bases between them. This CDR3 comprises 15 residues.

The chain recombines TRBV9 with TRBJ2-3; 8 positions match TRBD2. J was trimmed by 1 base and V by 2 bases; bases with no gene match: 9. Germline V gene sequence: CDR1 SGDLS, CDR2 YYNGEE. The CDR3 sequence is 17 residues long. CDR3 coding DNA: TGTGCCAGCAGCGTCTACTTGGCGGGGGGTGGCACAGATACGCAGTATTTT. Amino acids: CASSVYLAGGGTDTQYF.

This rearrangement joins TRBV27 to TRBJ2-7, with 9 positions matching TRBD2. The CDR3 length is 14 residues. The germline gives CDR1 MNHEY, CDR2 SMNVEV (reference sequence). The trim removed 5 bases at V and 4 bases at J, leaving 6 bases unmatched. The CDR3 DNA reads as TGTGCCAGCAGTCGCGGGGGGGCCAAGTACGAGCAGTACTTC. Its translation is CASSRGGAKYEQYF.

J is TRBJ2-6 and V is TRBV4-2; the D gene is possibly TRBD2 (5 bases). Germline lookup yields CDR1 LGHNA and CDR2 YNFKEQ. Trimming removed 4 bases from V and 0 bases from J, with 10 bases in between. There are 16 residues in the CDR3. CDR3 sequence (DNA): TGTGCCAGCAGCCGGACTTCACACTCTGGGGCCAACGTCCTGACTTTC. Protein sequence: CASSRTSHSGANVLTF.

This clone came up once. J is TRBJ1-1 and V is TRBV7-9; 7 positions agree with TRBD1. The V gene end was trimmed by 4 bases and the J gene end by 0 bases; junction bases not matched to a gene: 5. The CDR3 consists of 15 residues. CDR1 and CDR2 from the germline V gene are SEHNR and FQNEAQ (reference sequence). CDR3 region: CASSSDRTMNTEAFF. CDR3 bases: TGTGCCAGCAGCTCGGACAGGACAATGAACACTGAAGCTTTCTTT. Full variable domain (rest looked up from reference TRBV7-9 and TRBJ1-1): DTGVSQNPRHKITKRGQNVTFRCDPISEHNRLYWYRQTLGQGPEFLTYFQNEAQLEKSRLLSDRFSAERPKGSFSTLEIQRTEQGDSAMYLCASSSDRTMNTEAFFGQGTRLTVV.

The V and J genes are TRBV19 and TRBJ1-1; D remains unclear. The CDR3 consists of 15 residues. Trimming left V 3 bases short and J 1 base short, with 12 bases between. Germline lookup yields CDR1 LNHDA and CDR2 SQIVND (reference sequence). Here the CDR3 DNA reads TGTGCCAGTAGTATCTTCGTAGCCACGAACACTGAAGCTTTCTTT. Its protein is CASSIFVATNTEAFF.

The rearrangement joins TRBV6-5 to TRBJ1-1; D is undetermined. Trimming took 4 bases from V and 2 from J, leaving 17 bases between them. This CDR3 comprises 16 residues. Per the germline V gene, CDR1 is MNHEY and CDR2 is SVGAGI. The CDR3: CASSSYGLKGNTEAFF. In nucleotides, the CDR3 is TGTGCCAGCAGTTCCTATGGGTTAAAGGGCAACACTGAAGCTTTCTTT.

This chain joins TRBV5-6 and TRBJ2-3; TRBD2 aligns across 7 bases. This CDR3 spans 14 amino acids. The V gene's germline CDR1 is SGHDT and CDR2 YYEEEE. With V trimmed by 4 bases and J by 4 bases, 6 bases remained unmatched. This CDR3 reads CASSDGLGADTQYF. CDR3 DNA sequence: TGTGCCAGCAGCGACGGACTAGGTGCAGATACGCAGTATTTT.

The V gene is TRBV9, the J gene TRBJ2-7; 7 nucleotides match TRBD1. With 0 bases clipped from V and 2 bases from J, the junction kept 5 bases outside the gene matches. Per germline, CDR1 SGDLS and CDR2 YYNGEE. This CDR3 has 15 amino acids. CDR3: CASSVEGAATYEQYF. CDR3 nucleotides: TGTGCCAGCAGCGTAGAGGGGGCGGCGACCTACGAGCAGTACTTC.

The rearrangement uses TRBV25-1 and TRBJ1-2; D is undetermined. CDR3 length: 11 residues. Trimming stripped 8 bases from V and 4 bases from J, with 8 bases between. Germline CDR1 MGHDK, CDR2 SYGVNS. This CDR3 reads CASGGFYGYTF. CDR3 nucleotide sequence: TGTGCCAGCGGAGGTTTCTATGGCTACACCTTC.

Of note for this clone: A junction boundary mismatches the germline segment, possibly from a read error. The chain couples TRBV29-1 to TRBJ1-1; 8 bases are a match to TRBD1. The CDR3 extends over 17 amino acids. CDR1 is SQVTM, CDR2 ANQGSEA, per germline. The CDR3 nucleotides are TGCAGCATTGAAGATTGGACCCCCGACAGGGGTAACACTGAAGCTTTCTTT. Translated: CSIEDWTPDRGNTEAFF.

This chain links TRBV5-1 with TRBJ2-5; 7 bases align to TRBD1. The better agreement between TRBJ2-7 and the DNA end casts doubt on the J call. In germline, CDR1 is SGHRS, CDR2 YFSETQ. This CDR3 has 14 residues. CDR3 DNA sequence: TGCGCCAGCAGCTTTTACGGACAGGCCTACGAGCAGTACTTC. This gives the protein CASSFYGQAYEQYF.

J is TRBJ2-1 and V is TRBV21-1; TRBD2, as called in the table, went unchecked against the DNA. TRBV21-1 is designated a pseudogene. The CDR3 runs to 16 residues. The CDR3 loop reads CASSKTRRGAYNEQFF. In nucleotides, the CDR3 is TGTGCCAGCAGCAAAACGCGCCGGGGGGCTTACAATGAGCAGTTCTTC.

This clone was recorded once. Other nucleotide sequences from this sample produce the same CDR3. This chain joins TRBV7-9 and TRBJ2-7; D is unresolved. This CDR3 contains 12 residues. The V and J ends lost 3 bases and 2 bases respectively, with 5 bases between them. Germline CDR1 reads SEHNR; CDR2 reads FQNEAQ (reference sequence). CDR3 nucleotide sequence: TGTGCCAGCAGCTTGGGTGCCTACGAGCAGTACTTC. Amino acids: CASSLGAYEQYF.

This clone was picked up a small number of times. The V gene is TRBV7-9, the J gene TRBJ1-2; TRBD1 might be the D (5 bases). Per the germline V gene, CDR1 is SEHNR and CDR2 is FQNEAQ (reference sequence). V lost 5 bases and J 6 bases, leaving 16 bases between the germline ends. The CDR3 loop spans 14 amino acids. Here the CDR3 reads CASSMRTSGNGYTF. The CDR3 DNA reads TGTGCCAGCAGCATGAGGACATCCGGGAATGGCTACACCTTC.

This clone counts as large (0.1 to 1%). The chain is built from TRBV27 and TRBJ1-5, with 8 bases matching TRBD1. The CDR3 totals 18 residues. Germline values: CDR1 MNHEY, CDR2 SMNVEV (reference sequence). The V segment lost 6 bases and the J segment 0 bases; nucleotides outside the gene matches: 13. The CDR3 is CASSPNDRGIYSNQPQHF. The CDR3 bases are TGTGCCAGCAGCCCTAATGACAGGGGTATCTATAGCAATCAGCCCCAGCATTTT.

The count of this clone is one. The CDR3 loop is CASSPSPLAGSYEQYF. CDR3 DNA: TGTGCCAGCTCACCGAGCCCACTAGCGGGGTCCTACGAGCAGTACTTC. V gene TRBV18 combines with J gene TRBJ2-7; 10 bases align to TRBD2. The ends lost 3 bases at V and 1 base at J; junction bases unmatched: 6. There are 16 residues in the CDR3. Germline V lookup: CDR1 KGHSH, CDR2 LQKENI.

The chain carries TRBV27 and TRBJ2-3, with 13 bases lining up with TRBD2. The CDR3 runs 16 residues. CDR1 MNHEY and CDR2 SMNVEV come from the germline V gene (reference sequence). Trimming cost V 5 bases and J 9 bases; bases outside gene matches: 11. CDR3 sequence: CASSPGTSGKEGTQYF. CDR3 DNA: TGTGCCAGCAGTCCTGGGACTAGCGGGAAGGAGGGGACGCAGTATTTT.